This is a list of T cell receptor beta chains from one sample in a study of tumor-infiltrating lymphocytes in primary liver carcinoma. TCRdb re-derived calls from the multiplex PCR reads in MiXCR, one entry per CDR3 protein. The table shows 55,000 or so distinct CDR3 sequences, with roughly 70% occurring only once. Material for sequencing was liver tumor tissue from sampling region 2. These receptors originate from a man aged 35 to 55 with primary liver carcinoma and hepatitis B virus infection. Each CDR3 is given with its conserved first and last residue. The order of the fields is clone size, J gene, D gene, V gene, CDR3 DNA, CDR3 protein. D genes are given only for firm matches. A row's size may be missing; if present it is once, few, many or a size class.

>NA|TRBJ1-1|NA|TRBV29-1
TGCAGCGTTGGTCCAGAGTGGGGTATGGTCGCTGAAGCTTTCTTT
CSVGPEWGMVAEAFF
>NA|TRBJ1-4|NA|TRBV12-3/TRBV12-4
TGTGCCAGCAGTTTATTAGGGGTCGAAGAATTGTTTTTT
CASSLLGVEELFF
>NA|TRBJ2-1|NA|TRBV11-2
TGTACCAGCAGCTTAGTCATAGACTCATACAATGAACAGTTCTTC
CTSSLVIDSYNEQFF
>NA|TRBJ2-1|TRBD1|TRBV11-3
TGTGCCAGCAGCCCCGACAGGGGGAACGACAATGAGCAGTTCTTC
CASSPDRGNDNEQFF
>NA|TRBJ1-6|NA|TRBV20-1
TGCAGTGCTAAGGTCCTCCTGTCCGCGAATTCACCCCACCACTTT
CSAKVLLSANSPHHF
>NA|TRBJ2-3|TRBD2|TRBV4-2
TGTACCAGCAGCCAAGTGGTGCTTCTAGCGGGAGTGACAGATACGCAGTATTTT
CTSSQVVLLAGVTDTQYF
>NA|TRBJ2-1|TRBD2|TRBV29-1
TGCACCGTTGGACTAGCGGGAGGGTTCTACGACGAGCAGTTCTTC
CTVGLAGGFYDEQFF
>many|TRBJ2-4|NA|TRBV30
TGTGCCTGGAGTGTTGCCCTAGCCAAAAACATTCAGTACTTC
CAWSVALAKNIQYF
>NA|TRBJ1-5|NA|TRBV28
TGTGCCAGCAGTTTCCAGGGAGCTACTCAGCCCCAGCATTTT
CASSFQGATQPQHF
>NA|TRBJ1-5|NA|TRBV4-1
TGCGCCAACAGCCGAGAAGTCGCGGACGGGGTTCTGCCCCAGCATTTT
CANSREVADGVLPQHF
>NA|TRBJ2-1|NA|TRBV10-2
TGCGCCAGCAGTGAGTCGACTCGGGGTCAGGGCTTC
CASSESTRGQGF
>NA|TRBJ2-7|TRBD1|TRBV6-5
TGTGTCAGCCCCTCCGGGACAGAGTATAATGAGCAGTACTTC
CVSPSGTEYNEQYF
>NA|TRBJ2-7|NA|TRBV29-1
TGCAGCGAGGTGACTGGCCACTCCTACGAGCAGTACTTC
CSEVTGHSYEQYF
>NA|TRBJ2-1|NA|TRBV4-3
TGCGCCTGCAGCCAAACAGGTTACAATGCGCAGTTCTTC
CACSQTGYNAQFF
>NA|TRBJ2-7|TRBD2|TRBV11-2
TGTGCCATCAACCTTCCTAGCGGATACGAGCAGTACTTC
CAINLPSGYEQYF
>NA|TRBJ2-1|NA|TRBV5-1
TGCGTCAGCAACTTGGGGGCGCATTACAATGAGCAGTTCTTC
CVSNLGAHYNEQFF
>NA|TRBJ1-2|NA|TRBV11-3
TGTACCAGCAGCCCTGTGATAAAAATAAACTATGGCTACGCATTC
CTSSPVIKINYGYAF
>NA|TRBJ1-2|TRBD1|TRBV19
TGTGCCAGTAAAAGGGGCAGGGGGCAGAGCTATGGCTACACCTTC
CASKRGRGQSYGYTF
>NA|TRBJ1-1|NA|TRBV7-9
TGTGCCAGTAGCTTAGGGGGTTTGGAAGCTTCCTTT
CASSLGGLEASF
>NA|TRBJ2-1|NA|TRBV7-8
TGTGCCAGCAGCGCCCTGTGCCAGAGCTCCTACAATGAGCAGTTCTTC
CASSALCQSSYNEQFF
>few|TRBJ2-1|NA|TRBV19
TGTGCCAGTAGTATAACCCTCTACAATGAGCAGTTCTTC
CASSITLYNEQFF
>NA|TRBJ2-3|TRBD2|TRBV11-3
TGTGCCAGCAGCTTTAGCGGGAGGCGAACAGATAGGCAGTATTTT
CASSFSGRRTDRQYF
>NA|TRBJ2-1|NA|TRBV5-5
TGTGTCAGCGGTCTTGACTTTCCCCCGTACAGTGAGCAGTTCTTC
CVSGLDFPPYSEQFF
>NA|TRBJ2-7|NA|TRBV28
TGTGCCAGCAGTTCGGGACGGGGCAGCCACGAGCAGTACTTC
CASSSGRGSHEQYF
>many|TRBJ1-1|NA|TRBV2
TGTGCCAGCGATCGGGACACTGAAGCTTTCTTT
CASDRDTEAFF
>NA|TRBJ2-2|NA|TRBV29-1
TGCAGCGTTGAGATACAGGGACGGGGCGGGGAGCCGTTTTTT
CSVEIQGRGGEPFF
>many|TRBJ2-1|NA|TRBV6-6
TGTGCCAGCAGTTACGGGACGGCAGACAATGAGCAGTTCTTC
CASSYGTADNEQFF
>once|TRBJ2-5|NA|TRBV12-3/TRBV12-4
TGTGCCAGCAGTTTAACTACAGACCAAGAGACCCAGAACTTC
CASSLTTDQETQNF
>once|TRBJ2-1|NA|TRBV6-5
TGTGCCAGCAGACCGATGCAGAGCTCTTACAATGAGCAGTTCTTC
CASRPMQSSYNEQFF